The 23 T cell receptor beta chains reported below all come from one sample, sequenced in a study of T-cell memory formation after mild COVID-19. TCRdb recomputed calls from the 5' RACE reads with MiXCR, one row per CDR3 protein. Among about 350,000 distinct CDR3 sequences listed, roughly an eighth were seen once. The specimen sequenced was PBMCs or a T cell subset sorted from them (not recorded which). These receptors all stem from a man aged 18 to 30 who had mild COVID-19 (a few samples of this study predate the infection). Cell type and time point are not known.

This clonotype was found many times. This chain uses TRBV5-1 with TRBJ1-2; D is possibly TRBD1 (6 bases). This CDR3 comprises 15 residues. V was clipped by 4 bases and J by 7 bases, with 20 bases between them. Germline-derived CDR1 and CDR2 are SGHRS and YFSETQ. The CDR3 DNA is TGCGCCAGCAGCCCCTCCAACAGGGCAGAAAGTGGCTACACCTTC. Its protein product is CASSPSNRAESGYTF.

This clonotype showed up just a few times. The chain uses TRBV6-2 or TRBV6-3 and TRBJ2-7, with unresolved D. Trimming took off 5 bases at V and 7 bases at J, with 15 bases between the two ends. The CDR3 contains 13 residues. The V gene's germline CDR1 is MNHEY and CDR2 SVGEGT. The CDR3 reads CASSRPPAREQYV. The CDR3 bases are TGTGCCAGCAGTAGGCCGCCTGCTCGGGAGCAGTACGTC.

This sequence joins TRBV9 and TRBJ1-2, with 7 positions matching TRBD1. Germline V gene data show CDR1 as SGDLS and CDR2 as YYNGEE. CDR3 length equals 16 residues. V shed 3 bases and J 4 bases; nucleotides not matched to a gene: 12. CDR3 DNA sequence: TGTGCCAGCAGCGCCGGGACAGCTCGCGAAGTCTATGGCTACACCTTC. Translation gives CASSAGTAREVYGYTF.

This CDR3 is CATSREGETGSEQYF. The CDR3 DNA sequence: TGTGCCACCAGCAGAGAAGGAGAAACAGGGTCCGAGCAGTACTTC. The chain has TRBV15 and TRBJ2-7; TRBD1 might be the D (6 bases). From germline, CDR1 is LNHNV and CDR2 YYDKDF (reference sequence). The CDR3 spans 15 residues. Deletions cut 0 bases from V and 6 bases from J, with 15 bases between.

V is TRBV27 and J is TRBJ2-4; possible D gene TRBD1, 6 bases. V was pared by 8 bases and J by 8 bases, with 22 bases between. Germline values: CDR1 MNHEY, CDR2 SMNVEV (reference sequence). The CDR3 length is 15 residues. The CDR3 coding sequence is TGTGCCAGCGCTTACAGGGTAGGGCTGGGAGACATTCAGTACTTC. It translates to CASAYRVGLGDIQYF.

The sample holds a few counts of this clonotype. This CDR3 reads CASSKGGGPEAFF. CDR3 sequence (DNA): TGTGCCAGCAGCAAAGGGGGGGGCCCTGAAGCTTTCTTT. The chain combines TRBV9 with TRBJ1-1, with a weak D call TRBD1 (6 bases). Deletions cut 4 bases from V and 6 bases from J, with 13 bases between. The CDR3 spans 13 residues. CDR1 and CDR2 from the germline V gene are SGDLS and YYNGEE.

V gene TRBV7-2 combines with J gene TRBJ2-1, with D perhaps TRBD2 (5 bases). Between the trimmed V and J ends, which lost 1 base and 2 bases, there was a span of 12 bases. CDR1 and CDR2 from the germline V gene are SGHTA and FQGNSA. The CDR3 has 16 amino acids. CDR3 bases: TGTGCCAGCAGCTTAGACGTTGGCGGGCCCTACAATGAGCAGTTCTTC. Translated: CASSLDVGGPYNEQFF.

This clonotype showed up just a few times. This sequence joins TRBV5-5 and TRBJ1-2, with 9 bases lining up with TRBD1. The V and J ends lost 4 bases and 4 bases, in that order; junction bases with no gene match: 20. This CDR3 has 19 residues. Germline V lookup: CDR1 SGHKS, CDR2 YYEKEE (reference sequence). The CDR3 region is CASSIHRGQGGDQRYGYTF. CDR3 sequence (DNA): TGTGCCAGCAGCATTCACCGGGGACAGGGCGGGGATCAACGCTATGGCTACACCTTC.

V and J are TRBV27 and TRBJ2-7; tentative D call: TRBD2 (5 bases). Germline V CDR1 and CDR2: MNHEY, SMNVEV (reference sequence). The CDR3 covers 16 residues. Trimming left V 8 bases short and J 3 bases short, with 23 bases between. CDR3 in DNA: TGTGCCAGCCGGAGCGGTCGGCTAGGTGGGTTCTACGAGCAGTACTTC. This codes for CASRSGRLGGFYEQYF.

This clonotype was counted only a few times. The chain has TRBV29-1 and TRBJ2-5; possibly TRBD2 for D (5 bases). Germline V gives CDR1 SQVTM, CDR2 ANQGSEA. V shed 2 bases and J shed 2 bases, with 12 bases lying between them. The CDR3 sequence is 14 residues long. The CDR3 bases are TGCAGCGTTGAATGGGCGGGTGGACAAGAGACCCAGTACTTC. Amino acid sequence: CSVEWAGGQETQYF.

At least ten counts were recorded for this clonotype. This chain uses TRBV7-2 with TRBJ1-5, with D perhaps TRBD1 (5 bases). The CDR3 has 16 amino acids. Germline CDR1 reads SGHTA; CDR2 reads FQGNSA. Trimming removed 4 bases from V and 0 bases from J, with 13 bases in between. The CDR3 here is CASSSWTPNSNQPQHF. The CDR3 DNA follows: TGTGCCAGCAGCTCCTGGACACCAAATAGCAATCAGCCCCAGCATTTT. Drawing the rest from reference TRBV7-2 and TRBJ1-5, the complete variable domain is GAGVSQSPSNKVTEKGKDVELRCDPISGHTALYWYRQSLGQGLEFLIYFQGNSAPDKSGLPSDRFSAERTGGSVSTLTIQRTQQEDSAVYLCASSSWTPNSNQPQHFGDGTRLSIL.

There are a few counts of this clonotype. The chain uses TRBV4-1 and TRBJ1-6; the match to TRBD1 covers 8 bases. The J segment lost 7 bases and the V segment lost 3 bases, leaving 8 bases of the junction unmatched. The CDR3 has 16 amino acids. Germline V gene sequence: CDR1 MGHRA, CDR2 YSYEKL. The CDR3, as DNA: TGCGCCAGCAGCCAGATAAGACAGGGGCGGAATTCACCCCTCCACTTT. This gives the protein CASSQIRQGRNSPLHF.

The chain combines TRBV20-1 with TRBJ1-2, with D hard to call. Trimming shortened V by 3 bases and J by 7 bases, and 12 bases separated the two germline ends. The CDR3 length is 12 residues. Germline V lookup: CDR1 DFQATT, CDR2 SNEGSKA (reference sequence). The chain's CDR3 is CSASGHLFGYTF. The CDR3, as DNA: TGCAGTGCTAGCGGGCATTTGTTTGGCTACACCTTC.

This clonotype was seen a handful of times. The CDR3 spells CASSSTGSYTEAFF. The CDR3 bases are TGTGCCAGTAGCTCGACAGGGTCGTACACTGAAGCTTTCTTT. V is TRBV19 and J is TRBJ1-1; 7 nucleotides line up with TRBD1. The CDR3 totals 14 residues. CDR1 and CDR2 from the germline V gene are LNHDA and SQIVND (reference sequence). After removal of 6 bases from V and 3 bases from J, the junction contained 7 bases not matched to a gene.

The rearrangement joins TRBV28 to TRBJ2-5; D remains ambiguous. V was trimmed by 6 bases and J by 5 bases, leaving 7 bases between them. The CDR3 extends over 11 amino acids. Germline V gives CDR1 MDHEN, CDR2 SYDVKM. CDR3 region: CASRFEETQYF. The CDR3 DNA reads TGTGCCAGCAGATTCGAGGAGACCCAGTACTTC. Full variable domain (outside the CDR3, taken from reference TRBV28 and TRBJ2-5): DVKVTQSSRYLVKRTGEKVFLECVQDMDHENMFWYRQDPGLGLRLIYFSYDVKMKEKGDIPEGYSVSREKKERFSLILESASTNQTSMYLCASRFEETQYFGPGTRLLVL.

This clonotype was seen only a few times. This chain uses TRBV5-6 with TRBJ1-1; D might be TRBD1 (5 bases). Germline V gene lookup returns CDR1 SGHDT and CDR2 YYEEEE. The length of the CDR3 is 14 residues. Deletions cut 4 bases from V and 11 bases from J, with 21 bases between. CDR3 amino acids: CASSTDSYSEGAFF. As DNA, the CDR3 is TGTGCCAGCAGCACAGACAGCTACTCCGAGGGGGCTTTCTTT.

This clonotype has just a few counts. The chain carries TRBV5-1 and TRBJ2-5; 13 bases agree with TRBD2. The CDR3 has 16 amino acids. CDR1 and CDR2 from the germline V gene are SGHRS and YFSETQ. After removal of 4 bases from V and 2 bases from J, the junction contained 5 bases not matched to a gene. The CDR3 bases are TGCGCCAGCAGCGCGGGACTAGCGGGGAAACAAGAGACCCAGTACTTC. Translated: CASSAGLAGKQETQYF. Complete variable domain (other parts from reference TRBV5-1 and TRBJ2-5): KAGVTQTPRYLIKTRGQQVTLSCSPISGHRSVSWYQQTPGQGLQFLFEYFSETQRNKGNFPGRFSGRQFSNSRSEMNVSTLELGDSALYLCASSAGLAGKQETQYFGPGTRLLVL.

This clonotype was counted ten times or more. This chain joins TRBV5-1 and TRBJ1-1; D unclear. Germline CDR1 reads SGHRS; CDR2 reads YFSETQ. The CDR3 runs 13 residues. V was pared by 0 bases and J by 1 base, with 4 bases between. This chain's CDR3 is CASSLVANTEAFF. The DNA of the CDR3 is TGCGCCAGCAGCTTGGTGGCGAACACTGAAGCTTTCTTT.

CDR3 DNA sequence: TGTGCCAGCTCACCTTTGGGGAATGAGCAGTTCTTC. Amino acid sequence: CASSPLGNEQFF. The chain links TRBV18 to TRBJ2-1; D remains ambiguous. Germline V gene data show CDR1 as KGHSH and CDR2 as LQKENI. Trimming took 3 bases from V and 7 from J, leaving 7 bases between them. CDR3 length: 12 amino acids.

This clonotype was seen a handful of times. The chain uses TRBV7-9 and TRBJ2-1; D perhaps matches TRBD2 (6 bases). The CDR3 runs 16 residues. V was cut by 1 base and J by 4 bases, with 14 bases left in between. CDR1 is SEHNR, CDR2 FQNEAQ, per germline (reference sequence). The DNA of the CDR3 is TGTGCCAGCAGCTTAGTCCCCGGGGCGGGATACAATGAGCAGTTCTTC. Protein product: CASSLVPGAGYNEQFF.

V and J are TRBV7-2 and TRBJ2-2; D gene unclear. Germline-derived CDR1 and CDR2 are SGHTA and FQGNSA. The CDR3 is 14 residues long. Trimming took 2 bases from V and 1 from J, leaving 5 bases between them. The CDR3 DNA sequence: TGTGCCAGCAGCTTACTCGGGAACACCGGGGAGCTGTTTTTT. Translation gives CASSLLGNTGELFF.

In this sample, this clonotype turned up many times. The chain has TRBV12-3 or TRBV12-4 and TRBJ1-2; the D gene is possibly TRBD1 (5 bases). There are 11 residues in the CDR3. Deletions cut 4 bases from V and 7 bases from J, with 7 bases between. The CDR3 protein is CASSSGSGYTF. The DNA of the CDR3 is TGTGCCAGCAGTTCAGGGAGTGGCTACACCTTC.

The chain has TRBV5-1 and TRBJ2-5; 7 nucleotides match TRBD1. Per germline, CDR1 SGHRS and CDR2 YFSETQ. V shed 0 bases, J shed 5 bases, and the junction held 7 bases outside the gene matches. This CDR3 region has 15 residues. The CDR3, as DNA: TGCGCCAGCAGCTTGGACGGTCAGGGGGTTGAGACCCAGTACTTC. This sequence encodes CASSLDGQGVETQYF.